Following are 30 T cell receptor beta chains from one sample sequenced in a study of T cells expressing NK-cell markers. Each CDR3 protein gets one entry in TCRdb, which reprocessed the 5' RACE reads and gives no DNA. The sample's table shows just under 150,000 distinct CDR3 sequences. Input material: blood T cells: a sorted CD56 or NKG2C T cell subset, CD4+ or CD8+ T cells, or bulk PBMC T cells (not recorded which). These receptors were taken from a man between 18 and 35 years old in good health.

The rearrangement joins TRBV7-9 to TRBJ1-1; without DNA, the TCRdb call of TRBD1 cannot be checked. The germline gives CDR1 SEHNR, CDR2 FQNEAQ (reference sequence). This CDR3 region has 14 residues. The CDR3 loop is CASSPGQPDTEAFF.

The rearrangement links TRBV29-1 to TRBJ2-1; TCRdb indicates TRBD2, and absent DNA this call remains unverified. The CDR3 extends over 14 amino acids. Germline V lookup: CDR1 SQVTM, CDR2 ANQGSEA. The chain's CDR3 is CSAERTSGSNEQFF.

The chain joins TRBV11-3 to TRBJ1-1; as DNA is missing, the TRBD1 call by TCRdb cannot be tested. The CDR3 covers 17 residues. Germline CDR1 reads SGHNT; CDR2 reads YENEEA. The CDR3 is CASSRTGSTGENTEAFF.

The J gene is TRBJ2-2, the V gene TRBV7-9; TCRdb gives TRBD2 as the D gene, but with no DNA this cannot be confirmed. CDR3 length: 16 amino acids. The V gene's germline CDR1 is SEHNR and CDR2 FQNEAQ (reference sequence). The CDR3 sequence is CASSLEGTQNTGELFF.

This chain connects TRBV15 to TRBJ2-5; TCRdb reports TRBD2, a call that lacks DNA to check it against. CDR3 length: 14 residues. Germline V CDR1 and CDR2: LNHNV, YYDKDF (reference sequence). CDR3 amino acids: CATSEGLIQETQYF.

The rearrangement links TRBV29-1 to TRBJ1-2; as DNA is missing, the TRBD1 call by TCRdb cannot be tested. CDR3 size: 13 residues. Germline V gene sequence: CDR1 SQVTM, CDR2 ANQGSEA. CDR3 protein: CSVEGGRSYGYTF. Full variable domain (rest looked up from reference TRBV29-1 and TRBJ1-2): SAVISQKPSRDICQRGTSLTIQCQVDSQVTMMFWYRQQPGQSLTLIATANQGSEATYESGFVIDKFPISRPNLTFSTLTVSNMSPEDSSIYLCSVEGGRSYGYTFGSGTRLTVV.

The chain carries TRBV10-3 and TRBJ2-1. CDR3 length: 12 amino acids. Per germline, CDR1 ENHRY and CDR2 SYGVKD. This CDR3 is CAISGFYNEQFF.

The gene calls are TRBV29-1 and TRBJ2-7; the TCRdb D gene call, TRBD2, has no DNA to confirm it. CDR1 is SQVTM and CDR2 is ANQGSEA in the germline V gene. The CDR3 is 12 amino acids. CDR3 protein: CSALAGNYEQYF.

J is TRBJ2-3 and V is TRBV6-1; TCRdb names TRBD1, which stays unverified in the absence of DNA. The CDR3 covers 17 residues. Germline V CDR1 and CDR2: MNHNS, SASEGT. CDR3 protein: CASSEGVLGTNTDTQYF.

The V and J genes are TRBV7-8 and TRBJ2-3. This CDR3 region has 15 residues. Germline V CDR1 and CDR2: SGHVS, FQNEAQ. CDR3 protein: CASSHTIIRTDTQYF.

This chain links TRBV6-2 or TRBV6-3 with TRBJ2-2; absent DNA, TCRdb's TRBD1 call cannot be checked. Germline assignment: CDR1 MNHEY and CDR2 SVGEGT. The CDR3 sequence is 14 residues long. The CDR3 here is CASSYKVPNGELFF.

J is TRBJ1-1 and V is TRBV4-3. The CDR3 sequence is 16 residues long. CDR1 is LGHNA, CDR2 YSLEER, per germline. CDR3 sequence reads: CASSLGGVGRGTEAFF.

The chain carries TRBV19 and TRBJ2-5; as DNA is missing, the TRBD2 call by TCRdb cannot be tested. This CDR3 is 16 amino acids long. CDR1 is LNHDA and CDR2 is SQIVND in the germline V gene (reference sequence). The CDR3 sequence is CASSIVGTGPLGTQYF.

The chain has TRBV19 and TRBJ2-1; TCRdb reports TRBD1, a call that lacks DNA to check it against. CDR1 is LNHDA, CDR2 SQIVND, per germline (reference sequence). The length of the CDR3 is 14 residues. CDR3 amino acids: CASSIRGANNEQFF. The full variable domain, in which reference TRBV19 and TRBJ2-1 provide the parts outside the CDR3, is DGGITQSPKYLFRKEGQNVTLSCEQNLNHDAMYWYRQDPGQGLRLIYYSQIVNDFQKGDIAEGYSVSREKKESFPLTVTSAQKNPTAFYLCASSIRGANNEQFFGPGTRLTVL.

The V call is TRBV20-1, the J call TRBJ2-7. This CDR3 has 13 amino acids. The V gene's germline CDR1 is DFQATT and CDR2 SNEGSKA (reference sequence). CDR3: CSARPLAGTEQYF.

CDR3 region: CASSLVSLTMNTEAFF. The V gene is TRBV27, the J gene TRBJ1-1. Looked up from germline, CDR1 is MNHEY and CDR2 is SMNVEV (reference sequence). The CDR3 extends over 16 amino acids.

The rearrangement links TRBV7-9 to TRBJ2-2; TCRdb designates TRBD2, a call that cannot be tested without DNA. Germline assignment: CDR1 SEHNR and CDR2 FQNEAQ (reference sequence). This CDR3 has 17 residues. The CDR3 region is CASNSLAGGLGAGELFF.

This chain uses TRBV5-6 with TRBJ2-5; with no DNA, the TCRdb D assignment of TRBD2 cannot be verified. Germline assignment: CDR1 SGHDT and CDR2 YYEEEE. The CDR3 is made up of 13 amino acids. CDR3 sequence reads: CASTVRGMETQYF.

The rearrangement joins TRBV11-3 to TRBJ2-5; TCRdb selects TRBD1, and the lack of DNA leaves this call unchecked. Germline loops: CDR1 SGHNT, CDR2 YENEEA. This CDR3 comprises 12 residues. This CDR3 is CATQGSQETQYF. The whole variable domain, filled in from reference TRBV11-3 and TRBJ2-5, reads EAGVVQSPRYKIIEKKQPVAFWCNPISGHNTLYWYLQNLGQGPELLIRYENEEAVDDSQLPKDRFSAERLKGVDSTLKIQPAELGDSAVYLCATQGSQETQYFGPGTRLLVL.

The rearrangement joins TRBV5-1 to TRBJ2-7; with no DNA, the TCRdb D assignment of TRBD1 cannot be verified. Germline CDR1 reads SGHRS; CDR2 reads YFSETQ. CDR3 length: 14 residues. Here the CDR3 reads CASSLTGGIDEQYF.

The V gene is TRBV4-2, the J gene TRBJ2-1; the TRBD2 assignment by TCRdb is unverifiable without DNA. Germline loops: CDR1 LGHNA, CDR2 YNFKEQ. This CDR3 has 17 residues. The CDR3 sequence is CASSQDEWTLRTSGTYF.

The chain carries TRBV7-9 and TRBJ2-3; with no DNA, the TCRdb D assignment of TRBD2 cannot be verified. The CDR3 has 16 residues. From germline, CDR1 is SEHNR and CDR2 FQNEAQ (reference sequence). The CDR3 region is CASSFPSGLSTDTQYF.

V and J are TRBV9 and TRBJ1-2; TCRdb picks TRBD1, but there is no DNA to check that call. Looked up from germline, CDR1 is SGDLS and CDR2 is YYNGEE. The CDR3 extends over 14 amino acids. This CDR3 reads CASSVDGTGYGYTF.

This chain connects TRBV24-1 to TRBJ2-7; without DNA, the TCRdb call of TRBD2 cannot be checked. Looked up from germline, CDR1 is KGHDR and CDR2 is SFDVKD. This CDR3 is built from 13 residues. This chain's CDR3 is CATGSGSSYEQYF.

The chain joins TRBV6-4 to TRBJ2-1; the TCRdb call, TRBD2, lacks DNA for checking. CDR1 is MRHNA and CDR2 is SNTAGT in the germline V gene. CDR3 length: 14 amino acids. The CDR3 loop reads CASSPRLAFDEQFF.

V usage is TRBV12-3 or TRBV12-4 and J usage is TRBJ2-3; TCRdb's D gene call, TRBD2, goes unchecked for lack of DNA. The CDR3 has 15 residues. The CDR3: CASSFVAVSTDTQYF.

The chain links TRBV11-3 to TRBJ2-2; TCRdb gives TRBD1 as the D gene, but with no DNA this cannot be confirmed. Germline CDR1 SGHNT, CDR2 YENEEA. This CDR3 contains 15 residues. CDR3 loop: CASSSYRGIIGELFF.

CDR3 region: CASSFRTGDGYTF. V gene TRBV6-5 combines with J gene TRBJ1-2; TCRdb's D call, TRBD1, is unchecked because there is no DNA. The CDR3 totals 13 residues. Germline V gives CDR1 MNHEY, CDR2 SVGAGI.

CDR3 in amino acids: CSARDRRDLDEQFF. This chain connects TRBV20-1 to TRBJ2-1; the D gene TCRdb calls, TRBD1, cannot be checked with no DNA. Germline values: CDR1 DFQATT, CDR2 SNEGSKA (reference sequence). This CDR3 spans 14 amino acids.

The chain couples TRBV12-5 to TRBJ2-7. Germline CDR1 and CDR2: LGHNT and FRNRAP. The CDR3 contains 13 residues. The CDR3 sequence is CASGLIGSYEQYF.